A single TCR beta chain is shown here with its context. The clone's antigen remains unknown. Base qualities are missing; no much larger clone stands one base away. This sample is part of a study of shared clonotypes between healthy human individuals (dated by TCRdb to the early 2020s). Study-wide context: The cohort included three men and a couple of women between 18 and 49 years of age. Blood TCR repertoires of four to six healthy adults were deeply sequenced to estimate repertoire size and the extent of clonotype sharing between individuals. To increase sequencing depth and limit assay-specific biases, TCR repertoire library preparation and sequencing were carried out by different laboratories using diverse techniques. For each donor, CD4 naive and CD4 memory were each given three plates, CD8 naive was given two plates, and CD8 memory was given one plate. Between about 0.8 and 8.9 billion PBMCs per donor were obtained by leukapheresis.

Points the paper makes about the study in general: Naive subsets generally had larger estimated clonotype richness than memory subsets did. Even with the large sequencing depth, rarefaction of the sorted-subset datasets indicated that sequencing was incomplete. Sampling was limited to blood, and TCR repertoires in tissue likely differ from TCR repertoires in blood. When a few donors were compared, the shared fraction of clonotypes was roughly 5% for naive CD4, more than 3% for naive CD8, 2% to 2.5% for memory CD4, and approximately 0.4% for memory CD8. Pairwise subsampling indicated that sequencing depth was expected to affect the degree of clonotype sharing among donors. Compared with non-shared clonotypes, the clonotypes found in all four sorted-subset donors had higher generation probabilities. Because the study included only a small number of donors, the genetic and exposure-history diversity represented was limited.

CD8 naive samples consisted of CD45RO-negative cells that were positively selected for CCR7, yielding a CD45RA+CCR7+ population without TemRA cells. Healthy HIV-negative adults with no recently reported acute infections or vaccinations were included as donors. Only Caucasian adults living in Nashville, Tennessee, USA were represented among the donors. Blood was obtained by leukapheresis, after which PBMCs were separated by Ficoll-Histopaque density gradient centrifugation and cryopreserved in liquid nitrogen vapor phase. Purity and quantity of every magnetically sorted T cell population were checked by analytical flow cytometry. Genomic DNA was isolated from each sorted fraction and quantified by UV absorbance on a Nanodrop 2000c. Using the deep immunoSEQ assay, TCR CDR3 regions were amplified from genomic DNA by multiplex PCR. For each cell subset, the extracted genomic DNA was distributed evenly across all wells of several immunoSEQ 96-well plates, and each plate served as one replicate. For sorted subsets, approximately 210 ng genomic DNA, equal to 25,000 to 35,000 T cell genomes, was loaded into each replicate PCR. Purified libraries were measured with a Qubit 3.0 fluorometer, size-checked on a Bioanalyzer 2100, and measured again with the KAPA Library Quantification kit. A separate single-read 150-cycle Illumina NextSeq 550 flow cell was used to sequence each immunoSEQ 96-well plate. Per the source publication's procedure: Because the immunoSEQ output included only junctional sequences and no quality scores, the filtering could not be the same as the filtering used for full-length reads. Sequences were annotated with PyIR, a Python wrapper for IgBLAST v1.9, using IMGT germline references to assign V/J genes and CDR3. Reads were removed for weak V/J assignments (E-value above 1e-6), missing CDR3, stop codons, out-of-frame junctions, or ambiguous translated residues. V3J clonotypes were defined by identical inferred V gene, J gene, and CDR3 amino acid sequence. Percentage overlap between repertoires was calculated by dividing the number of shared unique clonotypes by the size of the smaller repertoire. Three approaches were used to assess repertoire richness: RTK rarefaction, the Chao1 estimator, and Recon v2.1 estimates of unobserved clonotypes. OLGA was used to compute generation probabilities for all TCRbeta clonotypes that the gDNA method yielded from several donors. This immuneACCESS table, as held by TCRdb, lists in-frame sequences with V and J called but not all clones. Of the missing ones, under half trace to an unresolved V gene in checked studies; the others have no known cause. V, J and clone size were drawn from that table, and D and trimming were deduced from the DNA. The sample table shows some 2,100,000 clones, and about 92% are seen once. Under 2% of the sample rests with the top ten.

Trimming accounts for 4 bases at V and 8 bases at J, while the number of junction bases matched to no gene is 6. Taken from the germline V gene (reference sequence), the CDR1 and CDR2 loops are LNHDA and SQIVND. Measured from the cysteine to the phenylalanine, the CDR3 is 14 residues long. Only CDR3 DNA remains: 42 bases, in frame from the first base. The receptor comes from a young man in good health. Some clones in this sample may be carry-over from other donors' samples. The chain uses TRBV19 and TRBJ2-1; TRBD1 fits 9 bases in the junction. The sequenced material came from naive CD8+ T cells from PBMCs. Sample cell subset or site, as interpreted from the label and publication: CD45RA+CCR7+. Here is the DNA: TGTGCCAGTAGTACCGGGACAGGGCCCGATGAGCAGTTCTTC. Its translation reads: CASSTGTGPDEQFF. Full variable domain (CDR3 extended with the reference TRBV19 and TRBJ2-1 proteins): DGGITQSPKYLFRKEGQNVTLSCEQNLNHDAMYWYRQDPGQGLRLIYYSQIVNDFQKGDIAEGYSVSREKKESFPLTVTSAQKNPTAFYLCASSTGTGPDEQFFGPGTRLTVL.